The clone carrying this T cell receptor (beta chain) was observed once. This sample was taken from a study of blood T cell repertoires in COVID-19. Study details: Sites in the United States, Italy and Spain provided acute and convalescent COVID-19 samples. PBMCs, B-cell-depleted T cells, or T cells provided the cDNA or gDNA that made up the material.

One Seattle source followed patients from active infection through their disease course. Per the original methods: Nucleated cell counts were estimated from reference gene primer amplification. Using immunoSEQ multiplex PCR, the repertoire was profiled, and TCRdb retains in-frame clones only, with some absent. The DNA gave D and trimming, while V, J and clone size come from that table. This table holds 250,000 or so clones, nearly 90% found once. The CDR3 totals 16 residues. Germline loops: CDR1 LNHNV, CDR2 YYDKDF (reference sequence). V lost 6 bases, J lost 6 bases, and 12 bases stayed unmatched. The TCR comes from a woman aged 60-70 years with COVID-19, enrolled during active disease. The chain uses TRBV15 and TRBJ2-1; 9 bases align to TRBD1. Sequences were obtained from peripheral blood. CDR3 sequence: CATSGSGTGRTNEQFF. The CDR3 DNA sequence: TGTGCCACCAGTGGATCCGGGACAGGGCGAACCAATGAGCAGTTCTTC.